This entry describes one T cell receptor beta chain. This CDR3 has 19 amino acids. Trimming cost V 1 base and J 1 base; bases outside gene matches: 11. Germline-derived CDR1 and CDR2 are LGHDT and YNNKEL (reference sequence). This entry belongs to a study of blood T cell repertoires in COVID-19. TCRdb keeps only in-frame clones here, not all; method: immunoSEQ multiplex PCR. The table has 250,000 to 350,000 clones, around 85% seen once. What was sequenced was peripheral blood. The chain recombines TRBV3-1 (or the pseudogene TRBV3-2) with TRBJ2-3, with 10 bases aligning to TRBD1. This clonotype was obtained from a human donor with COVID-19, enrolled during active disease. The donor label of this sample is uncertain. In DNA form, the CDR3 reads TGTGCCAGCAGCCAAGTAACTTCACTGACAGGGGGCGGCACAGATACGCAGTATTTT. Encoded protein: CASSQVTSLTGGGTDTQYF.